This T cell receptor (beta chain) was found in a study of identical twins. The germline V and J ends were trimmed by 8 bases and 3 bases, with 15 bases remaining between them. From germline, CDR1 is SEHNR and CDR2 FQNEAQ (reference sequence). The CDR3 spans 14 residues. Broader study findings: A lower insertion count was a feature of abundant cord blood beta clonotypes, with no such feature in memory repertoires. Weaker excess twin sharing was seen among beta out-of-frame sequences. Excess low generation probability was seen in twin-shared out-of-frame alpha sequences.

Details on this clonotype: Its antigen is not known.

Using its own MiXCR run on the 5' RACE reads, TCRdb lists one record per CDR3 protein. The sample holds 500,000 to 650,000 distinct CDR3 sequences, around 20% seen once. These data are also associated with another study on yellow fever vaccine responses in identical twins.

The source material was CD4+ T cells sorted from blood. The genes are TRBV7-9 and TRBJ2-3; either TRBD1 or TRBD2 may supply D (5 bases each). The clonotype comes from a woman aged 18-29 years in good health. The CDR3 nucleotides are TGTGCCAGCGGTACCGGGACCAGAACAGATACGCAGTATTTT. Amino acids: CASGTGTRTDTQYF.